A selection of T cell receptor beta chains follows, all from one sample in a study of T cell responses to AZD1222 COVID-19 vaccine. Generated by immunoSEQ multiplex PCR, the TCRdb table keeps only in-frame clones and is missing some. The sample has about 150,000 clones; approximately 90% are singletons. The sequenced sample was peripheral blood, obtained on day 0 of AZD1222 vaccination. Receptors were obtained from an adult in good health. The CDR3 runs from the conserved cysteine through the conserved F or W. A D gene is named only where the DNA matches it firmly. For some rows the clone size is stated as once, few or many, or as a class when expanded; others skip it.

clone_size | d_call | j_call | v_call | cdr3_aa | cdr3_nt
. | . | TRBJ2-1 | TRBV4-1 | CASSPSGPGTDEQFF | TGCGCCAGCAGCCCCTCTGGGCCCGGAACAGATGAGCAGTTCTTC
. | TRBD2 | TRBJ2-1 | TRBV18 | CASSPALAGSYNEQFF | TGTGCCAGCTCACCTGCGCTAGCGGGCTCCTACAATGAGCAGTTCTTC
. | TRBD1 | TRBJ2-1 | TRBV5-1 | CASSPPLGQYNEQFF | TGCGCCAGCAGCCCGCCTCTGGGACAGTACAATGAGCAGTTCTTC
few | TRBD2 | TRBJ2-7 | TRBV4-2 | CASSQEGTSGMQQYF | TGTGCCAGCAGCCAAGAGGGGACTAGCGGGATGCAACAGTACTTC
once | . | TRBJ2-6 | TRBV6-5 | CASYGGRSGANVLTF | TGTGCCAGCTATGGGGGGCGGTCTGGGGCCAACGTCCTGACTTTC
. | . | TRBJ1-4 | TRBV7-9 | CASSSSRATNEKLFF | TGTGCCAGCAGCTCCAGCAGAGCAACTAATGAAAAACTGTTTTTT
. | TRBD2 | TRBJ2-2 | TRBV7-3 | CASSSTGGQITGELFF | TGTGCCAGCAGCTCAACGGGGGGGCAGATCACCGGGGAGCTGTTTTTT
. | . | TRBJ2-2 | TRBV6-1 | CASRPANTGELFF | TGTGCCAGCAGGCCAGCGAACACCGGGGAGCTGTTTTTT
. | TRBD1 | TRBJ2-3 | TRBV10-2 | CASSGKGAGDTQYF | TGCGCCAGCAGTGGGAAGGGGGCAGGAGATACGCAGTATTTT
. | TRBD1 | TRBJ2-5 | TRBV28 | CASSWDSQETQYF | TGTGCCAGCAGTTGGGACAGTCAAGAGACCCAGTACTTC
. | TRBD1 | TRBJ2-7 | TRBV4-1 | CASSRSPGTGAYEQYF | TGCGCCAGCAGCCGGTCCCCCGGGACAGGGGCCTACGAGCAGTACTTC
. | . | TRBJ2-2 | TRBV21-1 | CASSRAWTGTPSNTGELFF | TGTGCCAGCAGCAGAGCGTGGACAGGGACCCCTTCGAACACCGGGGAGCTGTTTTTT
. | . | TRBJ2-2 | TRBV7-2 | CASSLTLGSIALGELFF | TGTGCCAGCAGCTTAACTTTGGGGTCTATTGCCCTAGGGGAGCTGTTTTTT
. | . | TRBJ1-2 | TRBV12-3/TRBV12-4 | CASGINYGYTF | TGTGCCAGCGGTATTAACTATGGCTACACCTTC
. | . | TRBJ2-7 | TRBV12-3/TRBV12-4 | CASSLAKGYEQYF | TGTGCCAGCAGTTTAGCGAAGGGTTACGAGCAGTACTTC
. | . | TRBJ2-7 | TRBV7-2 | CASSFGHAYEQYF | TGTGCCAGCAGCTTCGGACACGCCTACGAGCAGTACTTC
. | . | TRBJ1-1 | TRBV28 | CASTMEALNTEAFF | TGTGCCAGCACCATGGAGGCCTTGAACACTGAAGCTTTCTTT
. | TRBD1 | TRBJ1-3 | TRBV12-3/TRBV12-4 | CASRRQGNTIYF | TGTGCCAGCAGGAGACAGGGCAACACCATATATTTT
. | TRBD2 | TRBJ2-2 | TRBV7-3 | CASSLGSSGNTGELFF | TGTGCCAGCAGCCTAGGCTCTAGCGGGAACACCGGGGAGCTGTTTTTT
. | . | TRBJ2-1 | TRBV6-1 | CASSEALTANNEQFF | TGTGCCAGCAGTGAAGCCTTAACGGCCAACAATGAGCAGTTCTTC
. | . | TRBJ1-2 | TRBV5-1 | CASSLMGQNYGYTF | TGCGCCAGCAGCTTGATGGGGCAGAACTATGGCTACACCTTC
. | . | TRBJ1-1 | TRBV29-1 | CSVKQGNTEAFF | TGCAGCGTGAAACAGGGGAACACTGAAGCTTTCTTT
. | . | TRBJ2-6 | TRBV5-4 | CAGGGGSPGANVLTF | TGTGCCGGAGGAGGGGGCTCCCCTGGGGCCAACGTCCTGACTTTC
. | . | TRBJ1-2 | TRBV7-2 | CASSLEYPTGGGYTF | TGTGCCAGCAGCTTAGAGTACCCGACGGGAGGTGGCTACACCTTC
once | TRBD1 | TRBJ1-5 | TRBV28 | CASIGDREPYSNQPQHF | TGTGCCAGTATAGGGGACAGGGAGCCCTATAGCAATCAGCCCCAGCATTTT
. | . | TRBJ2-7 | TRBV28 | CASPPAGTYNYEQYF | TGTGCCAGCCCCCCCGCGGGGACGTACAACTACGAGCAGTACTTC
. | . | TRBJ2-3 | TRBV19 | CASSTSNSVPTDTQYF | TGTGCCAGTAGTACTAGTAATTCGGTGCCCACAGATACGCAGTATTTT
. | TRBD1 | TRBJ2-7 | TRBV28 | CASKVGTGNYEQYF | TGTGCCAGCAAAGTCGGGACAGGGAATTACGAGCAGTACTTC
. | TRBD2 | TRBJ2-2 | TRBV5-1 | CASSLFPGGTNTGELFF | TGCGCCAGCAGCTTGTTCCCGGGAGGAACTAACACCGGGGAGCTGTTTTTT
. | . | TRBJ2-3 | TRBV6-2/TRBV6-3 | CASSYGGLGPDTQYF | TGTGCCAGCAGTTACGGCGGACTCGGGCCAGATACGCAGTATTTT
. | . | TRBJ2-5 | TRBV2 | CASSETETQYF | TGTGCCAGCAGTGAGACCGAGACCCAGTACTTC
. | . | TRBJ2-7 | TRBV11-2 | CASSPGAGAYEQYF | TGTGCCAGCAGCCCGGGGGCGGGGGCCTACGAGCAGTACTTC
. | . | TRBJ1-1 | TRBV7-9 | CASNQIVVEGNTEAFF | TGTGCCAGCAACCAAATCGTCGTGGAGGGGAACACTGAAGCTTTCTTT
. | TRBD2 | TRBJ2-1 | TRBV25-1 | CATLGLAGNDEQFF | TGTGCCACCTTAGGACTAGCGGGTAACGATGAGCAGTTCTTC
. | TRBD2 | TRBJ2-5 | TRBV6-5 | CASSYRSSGNQETQYF | TGTGCCAGCAGTTACCGATCTAGCGGGAACCAAGAGACCCAGTACTTC
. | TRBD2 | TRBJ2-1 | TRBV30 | CAWSVRVPSGMSSYNEQFF | TGTGCCTGGAGTGTACGGGTACCTAGCGGGATGAGCTCCTACAATGAGCAGTTCTTC
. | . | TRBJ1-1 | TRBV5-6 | CASSMVPSTDTEAFF | TGTGCCAGCAGTATGGTCCCTTCGACGGACACTGAAGCTTTCTTT
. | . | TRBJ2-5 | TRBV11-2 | CASSPGGPATQYF | TGTGCCAGCAGCCCCGGTGGTCCCGCGACCCAGTACTTC
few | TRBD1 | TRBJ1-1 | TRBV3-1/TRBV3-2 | CASSQDAGGYTEAFF | TGTGCCAGCAGCCAGGATGCAGGGGGCTACACTGAAGCTTTCTTT
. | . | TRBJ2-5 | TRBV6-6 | CASRMGVVVQETQYF | TGTGCCAGCAGGATGGGGGTTGTGGTCCAAGAGACCCAGTACTTC
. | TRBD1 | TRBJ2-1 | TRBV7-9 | CASSLITGDEQFF | TGTGCCAGCAGCTTAATTACAGGGGATGAGCAGTTCTTC
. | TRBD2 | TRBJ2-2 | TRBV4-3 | CATRLAANTGELFF | TGCGCCACTCGACTAGCGGCGAACACCGGGGAGCTGTTTTTT
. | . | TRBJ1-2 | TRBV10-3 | CAISESDGGYTF | TGTGCCATCAGTGAGTCGGATGGTGGCTACACCTTC
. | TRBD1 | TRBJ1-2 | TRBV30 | CAWEDRVNGYTF | TGTGCCTGGGAGGACAGGGTGAATGGCTACACCTTC
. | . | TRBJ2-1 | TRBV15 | CATSRSGDGNEQFF | TGTGCCACCAGCCGGTCAGGGGATGGCAATGAGCAGTTCTTC
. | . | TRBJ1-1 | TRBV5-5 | CASSLGPKKNTEAFF | TGTGCCAGCAGCTTGGGGCCTAAGAAGAACACTGAAGCTTTCTTT
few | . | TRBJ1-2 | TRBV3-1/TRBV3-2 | CASSQEVGRFYGYTF | TGTGCCAGCAGCCAAGAGGTTGGGCGTTTCTATGGCTACACCTTC
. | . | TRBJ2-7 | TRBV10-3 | CAIQSGSTYEQYF | TGTGCCATCCAGTCAGGCAGCACCTACGAGCAGTACTTC
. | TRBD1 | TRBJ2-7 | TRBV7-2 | CASSRDRGIFYEQYF | TGTGCCAGCAGCCGGGACAGGGGGATATTTTACGAGCAGTACTTC
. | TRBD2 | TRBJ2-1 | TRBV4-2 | CASSQLASGRDRDEQFF | TGTGCCAGCAGCCAACTCGCTAGCGGGAGGGATCGCGATGAGCAGTTCTTC
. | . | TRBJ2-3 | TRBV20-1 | CSASLVAVTDTQYF | TGCAGTGCTAGTTTAGTGGCGGTCACAGATACGCAGTATTTT
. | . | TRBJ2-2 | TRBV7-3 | CASSLTRSRGTGELFF | TGTGCCAGCAGCTTAACGAGAAGTCGGGGCACCGGGGAGCTGTTTTTT